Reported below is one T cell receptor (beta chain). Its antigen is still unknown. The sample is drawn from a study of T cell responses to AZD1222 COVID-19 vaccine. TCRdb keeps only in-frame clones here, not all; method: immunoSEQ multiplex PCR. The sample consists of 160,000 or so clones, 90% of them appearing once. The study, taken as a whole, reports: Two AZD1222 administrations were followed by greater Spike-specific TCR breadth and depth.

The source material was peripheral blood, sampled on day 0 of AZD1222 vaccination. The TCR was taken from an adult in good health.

CDR3 amino acids: CASSLSFPSGSYEQYF. CDR3 nucleotide sequence: TGTGCCAGCAGTTTATCGTTCCCTAGCGGGAGTTACGAGCAGTACTTC. The chain links TRBV27 to TRBJ2-7, with 10 bases aligning to TRBD2. Germline CDR1 MNHEY, CDR2 SMNVEV (reference sequence). Losses at the gene ends were 0 bases for V and 4 bases for J; bases not matched to a gene: 6. The CDR3 loop spans 16 amino acids.